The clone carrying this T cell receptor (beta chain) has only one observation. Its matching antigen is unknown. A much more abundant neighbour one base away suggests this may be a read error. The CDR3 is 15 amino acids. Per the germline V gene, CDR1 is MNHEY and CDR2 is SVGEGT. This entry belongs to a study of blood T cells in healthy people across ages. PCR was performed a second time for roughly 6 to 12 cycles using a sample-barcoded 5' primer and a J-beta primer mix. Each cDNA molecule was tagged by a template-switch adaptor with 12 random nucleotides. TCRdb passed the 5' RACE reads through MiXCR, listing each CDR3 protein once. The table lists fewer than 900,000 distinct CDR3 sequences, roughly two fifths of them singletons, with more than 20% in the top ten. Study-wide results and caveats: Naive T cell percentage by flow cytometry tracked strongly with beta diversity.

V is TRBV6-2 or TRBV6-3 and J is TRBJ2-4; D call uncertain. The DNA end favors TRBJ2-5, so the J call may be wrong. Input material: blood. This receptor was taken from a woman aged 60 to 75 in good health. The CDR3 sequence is CASSYASDSWETQYF. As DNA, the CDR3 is TGTGCCAGCAGTTACGCCAGCGACTCTTGGGAGACCCAGTACTTC.